Listed below are T cell receptor beta chains from one sample, sequenced in a study of T cells in Graves' hyperthyroidism and ophthalmopathy. MiXCR, applied by TCRdb to the multiplex PCR reads, yields one record per CDR3 protein. The sample lists approximately 330,000 distinct CDR3 sequences; 21% were seen once. The sequenced material came from blood. The receptor source for this set is a woman in her 50s with Graves' hyperthyroidism. CDR3s include the opening cysteine and the closing phenylalanine or tryptophan. The D gene is left open where the match is weak. Clone size is not always given. Where it is, it says once, few, many or a class for expanded clones.

CDR3aa,CDR3nt,v_gene,d_gene,abundance,j_gene
CASSTGDSNYEQYF,TGTGCCAGCAGCACCGGGGACAGTAACTACGAGCAGTACTTC,TRBV7-9,TRBD1,-,TRBJ2-7
CASSTPSGNEQFF,TGCGCCAGCAGCACCCCTTCTGGCAATGAGCAGTTCTTC,TRBV5-1,-,many,TRBJ2-1
CASSLAGGGNQPQHF,TGCGCCAGCAGCTTGGCCGGGGGGGGGAATCAGCCCCAGCATTTT,TRBV5-1,-,many,TRBJ1-5
CSAPDRVRAYEQYF,TGCAGTGCTCCTGACAGGGTTAGAGCCTACGAGCAGTACTTC,TRBV20-1,TRBD1,few,TRBJ2-7
CARGGQGSGTGELFF,TGCGCCAGGGGGGGACAGGGCAGTGGTACCGGGGAGCTGTTTTTT,TRBV5-1,TRBD1,-,TRBJ2-2
CASSDAVYEQYF,TGTGCCAGCAGTGATGCAGTCTACGAGCAGTACTTC,TRBV6-1,-,many,TRBJ2-7
CASSSSTRTGKGNEQFF,TGTGCCAGCAGCTCATCCACTCGGACAGGGAAGGGCAATGAGCAGTTCTTC,TRBV7-6,TRBD1,many,TRBJ2-1
CSVEGLEGWEKLFF,TGCAGCGTTGAGGGGTTGGAGGGCTGGGAAAAACTGTTTTTT,TRBV29-1,-,few,TRBJ1-4
CASSRNLVPQETQYF,TGTGCCAGCAGCCGCAACCTGGTACCACAGGAGACCCAGTACTTC,TRBV3-1,-,-,TRBJ2-5
CASSLRSAGDTIYF,TGTGCCAGCAGTTTAAGGTCCGCCGGGGACACCATATATTTT,TRBV12-3/TRBV12-4,-,many,TRBJ1-3
CASSTSRNYEQYF,TGTGCCAGTAGTACCTCTAGGAACTACGAGCAGTACTTC,TRBV19,-,many,TRBJ2-7
CAGVGEQFF,TGTGCCGGCGTAGGGGAGCAGTTCTTC,TRBV28,-,many,TRBJ2-1
CASSFLATVTDTQYF,TGTGCCAGCAGTTTCCTAGCCACCGTCACAGATACGCAGTATTTT,TRBV28,-,few,TRBJ2-3
CASSIGTASSYEQYF,TGTGCCAGCAGCATAGGGACAGCGAGCTCCTACGAGCAGTACTTC,TRBV27,TRBD1,many,TRBJ2-7
CASRKGEMTLHF,TGTGCCAGCAGAAAAGGAGAAATGACCCTCCACTTT,TRBV6-1,-,few,TRBJ1-6
CASSDGSKNIQYF,TGTGCCAGCAGCGATGGGTCCAAAAACATTCAGTACTTC,TRBV27,-,many,TRBJ2-4
CASSGRTGNNQPQHF,TGTGCCAGCAGTGGGAGGACAGGCAACAATCAGCCCCAGCATTTT,TRBV2,TRBD1,many,TRBJ1-5
CASRRLGGPTDTQYF,TGTGCCAGCAGACGGCTGGGAGGGCCTACAGATACGCAGTATTTT,TRBV3-1,TRBD2,many,TRBJ2-3
CSVVTGGQETQYF,TGCAGCGTTGTGACAGGGGGGCAAGAGACCCAGTACTTC,TRBV29-1,TRBD1,many,TRBJ2-5
CASSRDMDYNEQFF,TGTGCCAGCAGCCGGGACATGGACTACAATGAGCAGTTCTTC,TRBV6-1,-,-,TRBJ2-1
CASRTDRSYEQYF,TGCGCCAGCAGGACGGACAGGTCCTACGAGCAGTACTTC,TRBV5-1,TRBD1,many,TRBJ2-7
CASSGLRSGTDTQYF,TGTGCCAGCAGTGGACTACGATCTGGCACAGATACGCAGTATTTT,TRBV28,-,few,TRBJ2-3
CASRRDTGELFF,TGTGCCAGCAGGAGGGACACCGGGGAGCTGTTTTTT,TRBV6-4,-,few,TRBJ2-2
CASRLGQETQYF,TGCGCCAGCAGGCTGGGTCAGGAGACCCAGTACTTC,TRBV5-1,-,-,TRBJ2-5
CASRGTGELLF,TGCGCCAGCAGGGGAACCGGGGAGCTGCTTTTT,TRBV10-2,-,-,TRBJ2-2
CASSFARRSYEQYF,TGTGCCAGCAGTTTTGCGCGGAGATCCTACGAGCAGTACTTC,TRBV28,-,many,TRBJ2-7
CASTPTGGLNEQFF,TGTGCCAGCACCCCGACGGGGGGGCTCAATGAGCAGTTCTTC,TRBV2,TRBD2,many,TRBJ2-1
CASSKPGLAGELFF,TGTGCCAGCAGTAAACCGGGACTAGCGGGAGAGTTGTTCTTC,TRBV28,TRBD2,many,TRBJ2-1
CVSSPGLAGGRLSYNEQFF,TGTGTCAGCAGCCCGGGCCTGGCAGGAGGACGGCTATCCTACAATGAGCAGTTCTTC,TRBV11-2,-,few,TRBJ2-1
CSVVVYNEQFF,TGCAGCGTTGTAGTCTACAATGAGCAGTTCTTC,TRBV29-1,-,many,TRBJ2-1
CASSFTGTSGINEQFF,TGCGCCAGCAGCTTCACCGGGACTAGCGGGATCAATGAGCAGTTCTTC,TRBV5-1,TRBD2,many,TRBJ2-1
CASSLTSYGYTF,TGTGCCAGCAGCCTAACATCTTATGGCTACACCTTC,TRBV12-3/TRBV12-4,-,many,TRBJ1-2
CASSPGLAGGFSYEQYF,TGTGCCAGCAGCCCGGGACTAGCGGGAGGATTCTCCTACGAGCAGTACTTC,TRBV7-2,TRBD2,many,TRBJ2-7
CASGNTEAFF,TGTGCCAGCGGTAACACTGAAGCTTTCTTT,TRBV28,-,few,TRBJ1-1
CASSTGALGQETQYF,TGTGCCAGCAGTACAGGGGCCTTAGGGCAAGAGACCCAGTACTTC,TRBV6-1,TRBD1,many,TRBJ2-5
CASSFTLDQETQYF,TGTGCCAGCAGCTTTACGCTCGACCAGGAGACCCAGTACTTC,TRBV11-3,-,-,TRBJ2-5
CASSFPGGGPQHF,TGTGCCAGCAGCTTTCCAGGGGGCGGGCCCCAGCATTTT,TRBV5-6,TRBD1,-,TRBJ1-5
CASSHGWVKQFF,TGTGCCAGCAGTCACGGATGGGTGAAGCAGTTCTTC,TRBV25-1,-,-,TRBJ2-1
CATSRRGYTEAFF,TGTGCCACCAGCAGGCGGGGGTACACTGAAGCTTTCTTT,TRBV15,-,many,TRBJ1-1
CASSLGGASPNEQFF,TGCGCCAGCAGCTTGGGGGGGGCCTCCCCCAATGAGCAGTTCTTC,TRBV5-1,-,many,TRBJ2-1
CSVVGTYEQYF,TGCAGCGTTGTGGGTACCTACGAGCAGTACTTC,TRBV29-1,-,few,TRBJ2-7
CASSLTGTGGDSNQPQHF,TGTGCCAGCAGTTTAACAGGGACAGGGGGAGATAGCAATCAGCCCCAGCATTTT,TRBV28,TRBD1,-,TRBJ1-5
CASSAPDQETQYF,TGCGCCAGCAGCGCCCCCGACCAAGAGACCCAGTACTTC,TRBV5-1,-,many,TRBJ2-5
CASSQGAAQPQHF,TGTGCCAGCAGCCAAGGCGCCGCTCAGCCCCAGCATTTT,TRBV3-1,-,many,TRBJ1-5
CSARGSSGANEQFF,TGCAGTGCTAGAGGGTCTAGCGGGGCAAATGAGCAGTTCTTC,TRBV20-1,TRBD2,many,TRBJ2-1
CASNEGAYTEAFF,TGTGCCAGCAATGAGGGCGCGTACACTGAAGCTTTCTTT,TRBV2,-,many,TRBJ1-1
CASNWAGGADTQYF,TGTGCCAGCAATTGGGCGGGAGGAGCAGATACGCAGTATTTT,TRBV2,TRBD2,many,TRBJ2-3
CASIPAGTYSGNTIYF,TGTGCCAGCATCCCTGCGGGAACTTACTCTGGAAACACCATATATTTT,TRBV28,-,few,TRBJ1-3
CASSPWTGENQPQHF,TGCGCCAGCAGCCCTTGGACAGGAGAAAATCAGCCCCAGCATTTT,TRBV13,TRBD1,once,TRBJ1-5
CASSPGTTLTYEQYF,TGTGCCAGCAGCCCCGGGACTACCTTAACCTACGAGCAGTACTTC,TRBV6-1,TRBD2,many,TRBJ2-7
CASSLVPGTSGDNEQFF,TGTGCCAGCAGCTTAGTCCCAGGGACTAGCGGAGACAATGAGCAGTTCTTC,TRBV11-1,TRBD2,many,TRBJ2-1
CAWSGKDMGPLYNEQFF,TGTGCCTGGAGTGGGAAAGATATGGGACCACTCTACAATGAGCAGTTCTTC,TRBV30,-,few,TRBJ2-1
CSARDPGGPDTQYF,TGCAGTGCTAGAGATCCTGGAGGGCCGGATACGCAGTATTTT,TRBV20-1,-,many,TRBJ2-3